The T cell receptor (beta chain) described here comes from a study of blood T cell repertoires in COVID-19. Profiling relied on immunoSEQ multiplex PCR, and the TCRdb table lists in-frame clones only, not all of them. The repertoire has 70,000 or so clones, roughly 86% of them found once; the top ten carry almost 4%. The sequenced sample consisted of peripheral blood. The sequence was collected from a man aged 65 to 85 with active COVID-19.

The CDR3 DNA sequence: TGTGCCAGCAGCCTCAGCGGCAGCTCCTACAATGAGCAGTTCTTC. Its protein is CASSLSGSSYNEQFF. The chain uses TRBV27 and TRBJ2-1; D may be TRBD2 (5 bases). This CDR3 region has 15 residues. Germline CDR1 and CDR2: MNHEY and SMNVEV (reference sequence). The V gene lost 6 bases and the J gene lost 0 bases, with 12 bases spanning the gap.